The present TCR beta chain was sequenced within a study of blood T cell repertoires in COVID-19. On the study more broadly: Whether acute or convalescent, the COVID-19 samples came from the United States, Italy and Spain.

CDR1 and CDR2 (germline): LNHDA, SQIVND (reference sequence). CDR3 length: 12 residues. V gave up 5 bases and J gave up 9 bases, with 11 bases separating them. Libraries were prepared by immunoSEQ multiplex PCR; TCRdb keeps only in-frame clonotypes and omits some of them. The table lists 270,000 or so clones, roughly nine tenths of them singletons. V gene TRBV19 combines with J gene TRBJ2-1, with unresolved D. Sequenced input: peripheral blood. The TCR originated in a man between 40 and 49 years old with active or convalescent COVID-19. CDR3 sequence reads: CASSWLGSEQFF. The DNA for the CDR3 is TGTGCCAGTAGTTGGCTAGGTAGTGAGCAGTTCTTC.